This T cell receptor (beta chain) appears in the sequencing data of a study of blood T cell repertoires in COVID-19. CDR3 length: 12 residues. V lost 0 bases to trimming and J lost 8 bases, with 7 bases between them. CDR1 and CDR2 from the germline V gene are MNHEY and SMNVEV (reference sequence). Original handling: Estimation of nucleated cell counts was performed using reference gene primer amplification. The repertoire was sequenced with immunoSEQ multiplex PCR; TCRdb's copy has only in-frame clones and lacks some. The DNA gave D and trimming, while V, J and clone size come from that table. The table records roughly 150,000 clones, around 80% of them present only once. This clone was seen a single time.

The sequence derives from a woman aged 45-65 years with acute or convalescent COVID-19. Material for sequencing was peripheral blood. The chain couples TRBV27 to TRBJ2-5; unclear D gene. CDR3 sequence: CASSLSRRTQYF. The DNA of the CDR3 is TGTGCCAGCAGTTTATCCAGGCGTACCCAGTACTTC.